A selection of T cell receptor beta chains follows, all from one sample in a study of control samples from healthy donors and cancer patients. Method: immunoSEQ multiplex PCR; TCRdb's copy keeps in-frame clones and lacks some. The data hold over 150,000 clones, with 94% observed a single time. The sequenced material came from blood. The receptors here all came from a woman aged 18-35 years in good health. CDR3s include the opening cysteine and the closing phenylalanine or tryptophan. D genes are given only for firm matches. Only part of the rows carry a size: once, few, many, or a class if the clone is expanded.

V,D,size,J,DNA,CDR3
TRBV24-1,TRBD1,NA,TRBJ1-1,TGTGCCACCAGAAGGACAGGGAGTGGGACTGAAGCTTTCTTT,CATRRTGSGTEAFF
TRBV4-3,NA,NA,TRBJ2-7,TGCGCCAGCAGCCAAGTGGGCACCGTCTACGAGCAGTACTTC,CASSQVGTVYEQYF
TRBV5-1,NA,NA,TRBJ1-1,TGCGCCAGCAGCTCGGGAGGAGGGCTAATGAACACTGAAGCTTTCTTT,CASSSGGGLMNTEAFF
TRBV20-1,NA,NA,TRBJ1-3,TGCAGTGCTAGAGACGGGCTCACCATATATTTT,CSARDGLTIYF
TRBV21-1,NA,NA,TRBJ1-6,TGTGCCCGGAGGGGCTGGTGGATCGGACAGGGCTATAATTCACCCCTCCACTTT,CARRGWWIGQGYNSPLHF
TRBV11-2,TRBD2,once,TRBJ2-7,TGTGCCAGCAGCTTAGGCGGGAGCTCCTACGAGCAGTACTTC,CASSLGGSSYEQYF
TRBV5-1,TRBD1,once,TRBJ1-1,TGCGCCAGCAGCTCGGCCGGGACAGGGGGTCGGACTGAAGCTTTCTTT,CASSSAGTGGRTEAFF
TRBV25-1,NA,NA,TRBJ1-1,TGTGCCAGCAGTGAATCGGTCGCGCTGGTTGGAACTGAAGCTTTCTTT,CASSESVALVGTEAFF
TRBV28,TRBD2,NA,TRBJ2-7,TGTGCCAGCAGTTTCGGTGGCAGCGGGGTTATCTCCTACGAGCAGTACTTC,CASSFGGSGVISYEQYF
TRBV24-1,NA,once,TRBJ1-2,TGTGCCACCAGTGACCCAATCGGAGGGGGTGGCTACACCTTC,CATSDPIGGGGYTF
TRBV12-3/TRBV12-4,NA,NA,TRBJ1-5,TGTGCCAGTGCCGTCGGTGAAGATCAGCCCCAGCATTTT,CASAVGEDQPQHF
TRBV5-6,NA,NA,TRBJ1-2,TGTGCCAGCACCTACCCCCAAGGGCTGGGTGGCTACACCTTC,CASTYPQGLGGYTF
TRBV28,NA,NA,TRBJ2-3,TGTGCCAGCAGTTCCCCCTTGTCCTCAGATACGCAGTATTTT,CASSSPLSSDTQYF
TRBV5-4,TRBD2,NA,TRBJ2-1,TGTGCCAGCAGCTTGGGACTAGCGACTTACAATGAGCAGTTCTTC,CASSLGLATYNEQFF
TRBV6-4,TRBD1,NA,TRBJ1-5,TGTGCCAGCAGTGCCTCTCCCGACAGGGAGGCCAATCAGCCCCAGCATTTT,CASSASPDREANQPQHF
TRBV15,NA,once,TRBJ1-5,TGTGCCACCAGCTGGGGGACGGGTAGCAATCAGCCCCAGCATTTT,CATSWGTGSNQPQHF